These 12 T cell receptor beta chains share one sample of origin, sequenced in a study of blood T cell repertoires in COVID-19. Method: immunoSEQ multiplex PCR; TCRdb's copy keeps in-frame clones and lacks some. This repertoire shows 200,000 to 250,000 clones, approximately 84% found once; its top ten account for approximately 1.8%. Sequencing was done on a sample of PBMCs or T cells enriched from blood (not recorded which). The receptors here all came from a man in his fifties or sixties who had recovered from COVID-19.

The chain recombines TRBV7-9 with TRBJ2-7, with a weak D call TRBD2 (5 bases). The CDR3 loop spans 12 amino acids. Germline CDR1 is SEHNR and CDR2 is FQNEAQ (reference sequence). V lost 5 bases and J 7 bases, leaving 12 bases between the germline ends. The CDR3 DNA reads TGTGCCAGCAGCCGGCCGACGGGAGAGCAGTACTTC. It yields the protein CASSRPTGEQYF.

The gene calls are TRBV19 and TRBJ2-5; TRBD2 is a possible D gene (6 bases). V shed 4 bases and J shed 5 bases, with 11 bases lying between them. Germline V gene data show CDR1 as LNHDA and CDR2 as SQIVND (reference sequence). This CDR3 spans 13 amino acids. In DNA, the CDR3 is TGTGCCAGTAGTAGGAGCGGGCGGGAGACCCAGTACTTC. Residues: CASSRSGRETQYF.

V is TRBV5-4 and J is TRBJ2-5, with 9 bases identical to TRBD2. This CDR3 has 13 residues. J lost 1 base, V lost 7 bases, and 2 bases had no gene match. Germline CDR1 is SGHNT and CDR2 is YYREEE (reference sequence). The CDR3 sequence is CASAGGAQETQYF. CDR3 in DNA: TGTGCCAGCGCGGGAGGGGCCCAAGAGACCCAGTACTTC.

This clone was seen a single time. The chain is built from TRBV11-3 and TRBJ2-7, with D maybe TRBD2 (5 bases). The germline V gene encodes CDR1 SGHNT and CDR2 YENEEA. Trimming pared 1 base from V and 6 bases from J, leaving 10 bases between. This CDR3 has 13 residues. CDR3 region: CASSLGEPGEQYF. In DNA form, the CDR3 reads TGTGCCAGCAGCTTAGGGGAGCCAGGCGAGCAGTACTTC.

The chain recombines TRBV18 with TRBJ2-4, with D tentatively TRBD1 (6 bases). The CDR3 loop spans 13 amino acids. V gave up 6 bases and J gave up 3 bases, with 9 bases separating them. CDR1 and CDR2 from the germline V gene are KGHSH and LQKENI. This chain's CDR3 is CASSPDSKNIQYF. In DNA form, the CDR3 reads TGTGCCAGCTCGCCGGACAGCAAAAACATTCAGTACTTC.

The CDR3 region is CASSRRQASEAFF. The CDR3 coding sequence is TGTGCCAGCAGCCGCAGACAGGCCTCTGAAGCTTTCTTT. The genes are TRBV14 and TRBJ1-1; the D gene is possibly TRBD1 (6 bases). The V end lost 4 bases, the J end lost 6 bases, and 12 bases lay between the germline ends. This CDR3 spans 13 amino acids. CDR1 and CDR2 (germline): SGHDN, FVKESK. The entire variable domain, with the rest obtained from reference TRBV14 and TRBJ1-1, is as follows: EAGVTQFPSHSVIEKGQTVTLRCDPISGHDNLYWYRRVMGKEIKFLLHFVKESKQDESGMPNNRFLAERTGGTYSTLKVQPAELEDSGVYFCASSRRQASEAFFGQGTRLTVV.

The rearrangement links TRBV19 to TRBJ1-2; the D gene is possibly TRBD1 (6 bases). The CDR3 is made up of 12 amino acids. Germline V CDR1 and CDR2: LNHDA, SQIVND (reference sequence). V lost 9 bases, J lost 2 bases, and 10 bases lay in between. The CDR3 spells CASRTDNYGYTF. The CDR3 DNA reads TGTGCCAGCAGGACAGACAACTATGGCTACACCTTC.

This chain connects TRBV4-1 to TRBJ1-5; D unresolved. The CDR3 sequence is 16 residues long. Germline V gene lookup returns CDR1 MGHRA and CDR2 YSYEKL. With 0 bases removed from V and 5 bases from J, the gap between germline ends came to 14 bases. CDR3 coding DNA: TGCGCCAGCAGCCAAGATCCCAGGTTCGGCGATCAGCCCCAGCATTTT. It is translated as CASSQDPRFGDQPQHF.

This clone has a handful of counts. The V gene is TRBV11-3, the J gene TRBJ2-7, with 9 nucleotides matching TRBD1. Germline V gives CDR1 SGHNT, CDR2 YENEEA. The CDR3 length is 14 residues. V lost 5 bases and J lost 4; bases outside the gene matches: 6. CDR3 bases: TGTGCCAGCAGCGGTCGACAGGGGGGATACGAGCAGTACTTC. The encoded protein is CASSGRQGGYEQYF.

The rearrangement joins TRBV7-9 to TRBJ1-2; D is ambiguous. The V gene's germline CDR1 is SEHNR and CDR2 FQNEAQ (reference sequence). The CDR3 extends over 13 amino acids. V was clipped by 0 bases and J by 3 bases, with 5 bases between them. The CDR3 loop reads CASSLAGDYGYTF. The CDR3 bases are TGTGCCAGCAGCTTAGCTGGAGACTATGGCTACACCTTC.

In regard to this clone: This sample also contains other DNA sequences that code for the same CDR3. The chain carries TRBV27 and TRBJ1-2, with 8 bases identical to TRBD1. The CDR3 has 14 residues. The junction had 3 bases not matched to a gene; V was cut back by 4 bases and J by 2 bases. Germline CDR1 and CDR2: MNHEY and SMNVEV (reference sequence). CDR3 protein: CASSSDRANYGYTF. The CDR3 coding sequence is TGTGCCAGCAGTTCGGACAGGGCGAACTATGGCTACACCTTC.

This clone was observed a few times. The V gene is TRBV29-1, the J gene TRBJ2-6, with D maybe TRBD2 (5 bases). Germline CDR1 is SQVTM and CDR2 is ANQGSEA. Trimming stripped 5 bases from V and 1 base from J, with 6 bases between. The CDR3 runs 13 residues. The CDR3 is CSVRGSGANVLTF. The CDR3 nucleotides read TGCAGCGTTCGAGGGTCTGGGGCCAACGTCCTGACTTTC.